This entry concerns a single T cell receptor beta chain. What it recognizes is unknown. TCRdb keeps only in-frame clones here, not all; method: immunoSEQ multiplex PCR. Of 9,500 to 13,000 clones listed, around 80% are singletons. This entry comes from a study of OX40 agonist ivuxolimab in advanced cancers. As for the study in general: Among those treated, three patients had partial responses, one with hepatocellular carcinoma and two with cutaneous melanoma.

Study-wide findings and caveats: The average count of expanded clones was higher among CD8+ T cells than among CD4+.

Germline V gene data show CDR1 as KGHSY and CDR2 as FQNENV. CDR3 length equals 16 residues. Trimming removed 4 bases from V and 3 bases from J, with 18 bases in between. Patients with a history of autoimmune disease or on systemic immunosuppression were excluded. V usage is TRBV16 and J usage is TRBJ1-1; a weak D match, TRBD1 (5 bases). The clonotype comes from an adult with an advanced solid tumor such as melanoma, head and neck, liver or kidney cancer. The specimen was CD4+ or CD8+ T cells sorted from blood, collected in a trial of the OX40 agonist ivuxolimab. This CDR3 reads CASSPSGLPADTEAFF. The CDR3 bases are TGTGCCAGCAGCCCTTCGGGACTTCCGGCCGACACTGAAGCTTTCTTT.